A single sample gave rise to the 8 T cell receptor beta chains below, sequenced in a study of shared clonotypes between healthy human individuals. Clones were sequenced by immunoSEQ multiplex PCR, and TCRdb holds only the in-frame ones, with some missing. Among roughly 1,600,000 clones listed, 98% to 99% were seen once. Sequencing input: naive CD4+ T cells sorted from blood. Subset reported: CD45RA+ positively selected. The origin of the receptors is a man aged 30 to 39 in good health.

V usage is TRBV18 and J usage is TRBJ1-1; D is perhaps TRBD1 (6 bases). Germline CDR1 is KGHSH and CDR2 is LQKENI. The V end lost 2 bases, the J end lost 12 bases, and 10 bases lay between the germline ends. The CDR3 totals 11 residues. CDR3: CASSPGQGTFF. The CDR3 DNA reads as TGTGCCAGCTCACCAGGGCAGGGGACTTTCTTT.

A note on this clone: Other DNA sequences in this sample translate to the same CDR3. The chain couples TRBV5-1 to TRBJ2-7; D call uncertain. The V end was cut by 0 bases, the J end by 0 bases, with 7 bases between. Germline assignment: CDR1 SGHRS and CDR2 YFSETQ. CDR3 length: 14 residues. The CDR3 DNA follows: TGCGCCAGCAGCTTGGAGGCCCACTCCTACGAGCAGTACTTC. It yields the protein CASSLEAHSYEQYF.

V gene TRBV18 combines with J gene TRBJ2-7; 8 bases agree with TRBD1. The CDR3 extends over 15 amino acids. Germline assignment: CDR1 KGHSH and CDR2 LQKENI. Losses at the gene ends were 3 bases for V and 4 bases for J; bases not matched to a gene: 8. CDR3 sequence reads: CASSPRDRSLYEQYF. CDR3 nucleotides: TGTGCCAGCTCACCCCGGGACAGGAGTCTGTACGAGCAGTACTTC.

This chain joins TRBV6-1 and TRBJ2-7; D not certain. This CDR3 spans 15 amino acids. CDR1 MNHNS and CDR2 SASEGT come from the germline V gene. The V gene lost 6 bases and the J gene lost 1 base, with 16 bases spanning the gap. The CDR3 DNA reads TGTGCCAGCAGCACCACTTGGACGTTATCCTACGAGCAGTACTTC. Translated: CASSTTWTLSYEQYF.

This chain uses TRBV18 with TRBJ1-1; D not certain. CDR1 and CDR2 from the germline V gene are KGHSH and LQKENI. This CDR3 is built from 11 residues. V dropped 5 bases and J dropped 3 bases, with 4 bases sitting between them. The CDR3, as DNA: TGTGCCAGCTCAAAACACACTGAAGCTTTCTTT. Protein product: CASSKHTEAFF.

V usage is TRBV29-1 and J usage is TRBJ2-7; 9 bases fit TRBD1. Germline CDR1 and CDR2: SQVTM and ANQGSEA. V shed 4 bases, J shed 6 bases, and the junction held 7 bases outside the gene matches. The CDR3 totals 13 residues. Here the CDR3 reads CSVVDRGLSEQYF. CDR3 DNA: TGCAGCGTTGTGGACAGGGGTCTTAGCGAGCAGTACTTC.

The chain links TRBV30 to TRBJ2-7; TRBD1 matches 11 bases. The junction had 2 bases not matched to a gene; V was cut back by 4 bases and J by 3 bases. Germline values: CDR1 GTSNPN, CDR2 SVGIG (reference sequence). The CDR3 runs 13 residues. The CDR3, as DNA: TGTGCCTGGACCGGGACAGGGGGCTACGAGCAGTACTTC. It codes for CAWTGTGGYEQYF.

The chain has TRBV5-6 and TRBJ2-7, with D unresolved. The germline gives CDR1 SGHDT, CDR2 YYEEEE. There are 12 residues in the CDR3. The V end was cut by 1 base, the J end by 5 bases, with 7 bases between. The chain's CDR3 is CASSLLTHEQYF. In DNA form, the CDR3 reads TGTGCCAGCAGCTTGCTCACCCACGAGCAGTACTTC.